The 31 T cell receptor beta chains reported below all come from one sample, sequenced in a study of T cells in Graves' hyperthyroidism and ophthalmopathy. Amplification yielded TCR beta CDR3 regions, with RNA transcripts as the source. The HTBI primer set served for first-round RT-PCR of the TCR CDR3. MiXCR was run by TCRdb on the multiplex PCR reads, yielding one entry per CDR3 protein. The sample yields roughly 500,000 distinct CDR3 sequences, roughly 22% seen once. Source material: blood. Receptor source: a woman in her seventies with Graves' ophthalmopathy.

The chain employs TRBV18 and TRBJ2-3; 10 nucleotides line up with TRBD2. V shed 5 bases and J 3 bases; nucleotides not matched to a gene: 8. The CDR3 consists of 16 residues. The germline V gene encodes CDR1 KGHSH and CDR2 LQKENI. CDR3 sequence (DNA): TGTGCCAGCTCAAGAGCTAGCGGGAGTAAAACAGATACGCAGTATTTT. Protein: CASSRASGSKTDTQYF.

CDR3 protein: CASSLGGTRIVGYGYTF. CDR3 bases: TGTGCCAGCAGCTTAGGGGGGACGAGGATCGTTGGCTATGGCTACACCTTC. The chain links TRBV7-8 to TRBJ1-2; D may be TRBD1 (5 bases). Germline V gene lookup returns CDR1 SGHVS and CDR2 FQNEAQ. CDR3 length equals 17 residues. Trimming cost V 1 base and J 4 bases, with 19 bases left between them.

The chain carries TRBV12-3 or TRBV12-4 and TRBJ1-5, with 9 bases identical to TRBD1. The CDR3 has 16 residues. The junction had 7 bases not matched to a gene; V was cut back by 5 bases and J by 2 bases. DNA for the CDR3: TGTGCCAGCAGTCCCGGGACAGGGATGGGCAATCAGCCCCAGCATTTT. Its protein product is CASSPGTGMGNQPQHF.

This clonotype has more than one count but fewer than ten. This CDR3 reads CSASKGRAYGYTF. For the CDR3, the DNA is TGCAGTGCTAGTAAGGGCAGAGCCTATGGCTACACCTTC. The gene calls are TRBV20-1 and TRBJ1-2; D ambiguous. The V gene's germline CDR1 is DFQATT and CDR2 SNEGSKA (reference sequence). The CDR3 runs 13 residues. Trimming shortened V by 3 bases and J by 4 bases, and 12 bases separated the two germline ends.

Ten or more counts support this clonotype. CDR3 sequence reads: CASSHTGGDPETQYF. Here the CDR3 DNA reads TGTGCCAGTAGCCATACCGGCGGGGACCCAGAGACCCAGTACTTC. J is TRBJ2-5 and V is TRBV19; perhaps TRBD2 as D (6 bases). Germline assignment: CDR1 LNHDA and CDR2 SQIVND (reference sequence). The CDR3 is made up of 15 amino acids. The V gene lost 6 bases and the J gene lost 4 bases, with 18 bases spanning the gap.

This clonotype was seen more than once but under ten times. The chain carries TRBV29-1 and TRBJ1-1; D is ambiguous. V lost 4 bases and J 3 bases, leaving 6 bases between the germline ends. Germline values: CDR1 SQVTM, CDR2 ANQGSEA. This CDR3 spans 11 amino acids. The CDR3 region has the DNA TGCAGCGTTGCCCTGGACACTGAAGCTTTCTTT. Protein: CSVALDTEAFF.

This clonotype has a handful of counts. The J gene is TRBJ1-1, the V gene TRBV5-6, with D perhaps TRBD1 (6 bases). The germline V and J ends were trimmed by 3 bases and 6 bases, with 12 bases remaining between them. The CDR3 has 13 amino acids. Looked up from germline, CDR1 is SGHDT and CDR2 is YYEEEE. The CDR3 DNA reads TGTGCCAGCAGCTGGAGGGGGAGGCCTGAAGCTTTCTTT. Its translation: CASSWRGRPEAFF.

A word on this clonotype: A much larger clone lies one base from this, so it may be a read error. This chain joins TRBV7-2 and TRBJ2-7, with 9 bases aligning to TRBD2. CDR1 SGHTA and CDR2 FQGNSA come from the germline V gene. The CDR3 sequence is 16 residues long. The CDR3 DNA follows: TGTGCCAGCAGCTTGAGGCCGACTAGCGGTTCCTACGAGCGGTACTTC. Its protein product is CASSLRPTSGSYERYF.

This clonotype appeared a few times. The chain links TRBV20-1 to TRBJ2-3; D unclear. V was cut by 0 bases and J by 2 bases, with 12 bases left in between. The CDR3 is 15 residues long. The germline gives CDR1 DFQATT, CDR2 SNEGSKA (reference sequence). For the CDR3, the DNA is TGCAGTGCTAGAGATTTTCGGTCATACACAGATACGCAGTATTTT. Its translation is CSARDFRSYTDTQYF.

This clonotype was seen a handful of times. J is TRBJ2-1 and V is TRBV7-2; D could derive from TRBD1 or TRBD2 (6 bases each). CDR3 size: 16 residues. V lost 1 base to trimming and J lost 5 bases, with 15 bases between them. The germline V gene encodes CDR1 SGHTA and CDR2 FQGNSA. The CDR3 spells CASSLVGGGSHNEQFF. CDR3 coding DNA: TGTGCCAGCAGCTTAGTAGGGGGAGGTAGTCACAATGAGCAGTTCTTC.

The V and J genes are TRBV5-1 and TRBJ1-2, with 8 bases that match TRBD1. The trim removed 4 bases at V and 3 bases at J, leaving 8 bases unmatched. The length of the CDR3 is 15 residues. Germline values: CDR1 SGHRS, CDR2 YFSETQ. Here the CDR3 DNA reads TGCGCCAGCAGCGTAACAGGGGGGTCTGACTATGGCTACACCTTC. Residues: CASSVTGGSDYGYTF.

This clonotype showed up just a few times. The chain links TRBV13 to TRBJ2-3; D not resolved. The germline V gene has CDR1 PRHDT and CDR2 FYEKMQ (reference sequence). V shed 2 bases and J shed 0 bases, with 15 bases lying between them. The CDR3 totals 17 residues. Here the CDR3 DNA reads TGTGCCAGCAGCTTACTCTCTGGACGGTCTAGCACAGATACGCAGTATTTT. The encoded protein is CASSLLSGRSSTDTQYF.

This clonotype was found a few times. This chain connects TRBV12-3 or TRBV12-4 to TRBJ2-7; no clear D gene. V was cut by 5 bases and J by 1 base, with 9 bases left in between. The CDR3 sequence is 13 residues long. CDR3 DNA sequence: TGTGCCAGCAGTATCTTACTGTCCTACGAGCAGTACTTC. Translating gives CASSILLSYEQYF.

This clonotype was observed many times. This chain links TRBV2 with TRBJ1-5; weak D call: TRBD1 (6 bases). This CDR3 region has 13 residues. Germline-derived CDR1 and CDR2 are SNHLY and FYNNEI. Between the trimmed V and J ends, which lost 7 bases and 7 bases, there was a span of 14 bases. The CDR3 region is CASTTGTRQPQHF. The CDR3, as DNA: TGTGCCAGCACCACAGGGACGAGGCAGCCCCAGCATTTT.

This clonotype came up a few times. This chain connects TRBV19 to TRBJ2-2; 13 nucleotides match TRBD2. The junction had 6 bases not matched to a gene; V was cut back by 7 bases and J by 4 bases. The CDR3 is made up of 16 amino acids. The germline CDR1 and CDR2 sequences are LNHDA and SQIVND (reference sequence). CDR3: CASTPGTSGVTGELFF. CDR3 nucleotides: TGTGCCAGTACCCCAGGGACTAGCGGGGTCACCGGGGAGCTGTTTTTT.

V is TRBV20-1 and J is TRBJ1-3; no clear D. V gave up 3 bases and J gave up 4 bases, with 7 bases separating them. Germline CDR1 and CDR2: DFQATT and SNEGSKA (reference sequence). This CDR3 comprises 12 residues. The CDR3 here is CSARESGNTIYF. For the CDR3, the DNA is TGCAGTGCTAGGGAATCGGGAAACACCATATATTTT.

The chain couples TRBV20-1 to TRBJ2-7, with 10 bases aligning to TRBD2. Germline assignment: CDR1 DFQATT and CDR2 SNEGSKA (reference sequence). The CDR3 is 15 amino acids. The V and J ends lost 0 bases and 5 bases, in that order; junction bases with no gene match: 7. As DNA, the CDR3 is TGCAGTGCTAGAGATTCTGGGACTAGCGACCACGAGCAGTACTTC. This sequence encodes CSARDSGTSDHEQYF.

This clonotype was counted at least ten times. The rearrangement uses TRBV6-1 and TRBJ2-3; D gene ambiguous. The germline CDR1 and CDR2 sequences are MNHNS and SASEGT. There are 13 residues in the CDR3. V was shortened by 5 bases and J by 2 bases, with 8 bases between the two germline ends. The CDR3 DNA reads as TGTGCCAGCAGTTCAAGATACACAGATACGCAGTATTTT. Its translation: CASSSRYTDTQYF.

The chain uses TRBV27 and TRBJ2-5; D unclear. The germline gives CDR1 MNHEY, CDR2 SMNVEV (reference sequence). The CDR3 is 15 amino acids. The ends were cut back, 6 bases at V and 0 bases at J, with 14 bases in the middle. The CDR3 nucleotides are TGTGCCAGCAGCCCGAGTATGATGTACCAAGAGACCCAGTACTTC. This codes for CASSPSMMYQETQYF.

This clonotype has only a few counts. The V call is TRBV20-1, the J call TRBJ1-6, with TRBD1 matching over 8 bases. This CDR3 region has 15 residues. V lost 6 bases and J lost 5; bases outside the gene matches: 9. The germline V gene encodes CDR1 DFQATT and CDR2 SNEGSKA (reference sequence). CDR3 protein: CSAGPQGAHNSPLHF. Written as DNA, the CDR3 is TGCAGTGCCGGTCCCCAGGGGGCGCATAATTCACCCCTCCACTTT.

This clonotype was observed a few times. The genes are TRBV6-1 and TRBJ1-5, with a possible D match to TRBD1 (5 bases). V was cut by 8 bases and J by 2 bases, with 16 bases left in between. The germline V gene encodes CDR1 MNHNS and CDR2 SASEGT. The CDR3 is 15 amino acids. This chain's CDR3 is CASAGWDVRNQPQHF. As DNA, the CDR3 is TGTGCCAGCGCGGGCTGGGACGTCCGCAATCAGCCCCAGCATTTT.

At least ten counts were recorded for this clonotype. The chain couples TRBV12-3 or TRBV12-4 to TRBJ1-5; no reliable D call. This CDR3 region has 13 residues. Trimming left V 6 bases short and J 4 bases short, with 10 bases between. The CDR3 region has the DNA TGTGCCAGCAGACGGGGTAATAATCAGCCCCAGCATTTT. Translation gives CASRRGNNQPQHF.

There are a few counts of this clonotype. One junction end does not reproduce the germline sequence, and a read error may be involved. The CDR3 here is CASSQGHEGRVGYTF. In nucleotides, the CDR3 is TGTGCCAGCAGTCAAGGTCATGAGGGGCGAGTTGGCTACACCTTC. The genes are TRBV3-1 and TRBJ1-2; D is perhaps TRBD1 (5 bases). CDR3 length equals 15 residues. Germline lookup yields CDR1 LGHDT and CDR2 YNNKEL (reference sequence).

The CDR3 nucleotides are TGCAGTGCCGACCCAGGGGCCACAGATACGCAGTATTTT. This codes for CSADPGATDTQYF. This sequence joins TRBV20-1 and TRBJ2-3; D possibly corresponds to TRBD1 (6 bases). Germline CDR1 reads DFQATT; CDR2 reads SNEGSKA (reference sequence). Trimming cost V 6 bases and J 2 bases, with 12 bases left between them. This CDR3 region has 13 residues.

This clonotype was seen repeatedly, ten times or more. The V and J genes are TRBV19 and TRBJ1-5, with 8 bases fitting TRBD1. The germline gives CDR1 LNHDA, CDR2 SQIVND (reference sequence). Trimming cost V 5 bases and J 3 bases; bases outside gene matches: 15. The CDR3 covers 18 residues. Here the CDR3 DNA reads TGTGCCAGTAGTCTCCGGACAGGGCCGGGGTTATTCAATCAGCCCCAGCATTTT. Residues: CASSLRTGPGLFNQPQHF.

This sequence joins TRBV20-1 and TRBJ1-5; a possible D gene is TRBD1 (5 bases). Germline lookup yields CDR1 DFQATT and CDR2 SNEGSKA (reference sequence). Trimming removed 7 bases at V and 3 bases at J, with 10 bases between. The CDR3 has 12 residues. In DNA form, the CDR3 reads TGCAGTGTCGGACAAGTCAATCAGCCCCAGCATTTT. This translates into CSVGQVNQPQHF.

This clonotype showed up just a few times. CDR3 sequence: CATSDQTDTQYF. The CDR3 nucleotides read TGTGCCACCAGTGACCAAACAGATACGCAGTATTTT. V usage is TRBV24-1 and J usage is TRBJ2-3; D gene unclear. The CDR3 totals 12 residues. V shed 4 bases and J shed 3 bases, with 4 bases lying between them. Germline CDR1 reads KGHDR; CDR2 reads SFDVKD.

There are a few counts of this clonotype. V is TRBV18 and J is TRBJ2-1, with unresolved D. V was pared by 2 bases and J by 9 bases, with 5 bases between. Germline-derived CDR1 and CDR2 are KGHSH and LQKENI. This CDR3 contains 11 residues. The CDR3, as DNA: TGTGCCAGCTCACCAACCGGTGAGCAGTTCTTC. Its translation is CASSPTGEQFF.

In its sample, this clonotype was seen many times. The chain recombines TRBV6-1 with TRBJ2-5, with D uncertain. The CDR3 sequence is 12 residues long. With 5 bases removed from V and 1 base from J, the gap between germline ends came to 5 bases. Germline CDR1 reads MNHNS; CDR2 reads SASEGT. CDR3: CASSFSQETQYF. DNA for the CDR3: TGTGCCAGCAGTTTCAGCCAAGAGACCCAGTACTTC.

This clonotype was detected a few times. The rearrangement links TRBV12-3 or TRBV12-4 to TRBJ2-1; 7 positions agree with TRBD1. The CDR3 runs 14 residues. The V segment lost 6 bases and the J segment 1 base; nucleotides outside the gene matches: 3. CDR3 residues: CASRGQTSYNEQFF. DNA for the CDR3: TGTGCCAGCAGGGGACAGACGTCCTACAATGAGCAGTTCTTC.

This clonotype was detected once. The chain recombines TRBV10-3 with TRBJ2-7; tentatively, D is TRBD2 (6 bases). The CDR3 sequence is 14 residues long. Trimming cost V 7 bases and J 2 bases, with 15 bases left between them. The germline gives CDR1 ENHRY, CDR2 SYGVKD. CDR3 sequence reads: CAITPRLGTYEQYF. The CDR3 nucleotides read TGTGCCATCACTCCGCGACTAGGGACCTACGAGCAGTACTTC.